This note documents a single T cell receptor (beta chain) sequence. Sequencing was performed with immunoSEQ multiplex PCR; in TCRdb, only in-frame clones are kept and a portion is missing. The sample lists over 130,000 clones; roughly 84% were seen once. The data belong to a study of blood T cell repertoires in COVID-19. Germline V CDR1 and CDR2: SGHVS, FNYEAQ. Trimming shortened V by 4 bases and J by 0 bases, and 15 bases separated the two germline ends. CDR3 length: 16 amino acids. The genes are TRBV7-6 and TRBJ1-1; D may be TRBD1 (6 bases). This clonotype was sampled from a man aged 30 to 39 with COVID-19, enrolled during active disease. Material: peripheral blood. Here the CDR3 reads CASSSNDRQMNTEAFF. DNA of the CDR3: TGTGCCAGCAGCTCCAATGACAGGCAAATGAACACTGAAGCTTTCTTT.